This section outlines one T cell receptor beta chain sequence together with its context. Its cognate antigen has yet to be identified. No much larger clonotype is one base removed from it; base qualities were not supplied. The treatment or condition label for this specimen denotes: preoperative locoregional IRX-2 cytokine immunotherapy. The samples were obtained from a phase Ib study that tested preoperative, locoregional IRX-2 cytokine immunotherapy designed to prime immune responses. Donors were patients with early-stage breast cancer who received IRX-2 before surgery. Preparation of the library involved the immunoSEQ multiplex PCR assay. Drawn from immuneACCESS, this table holds only the in-frame rearrangements with V and J called that TCRdb kept. Clones are partly lost; checked studies trace under half to an unresolved V gene and leave the rest unexplained. This sample has roughly 25,000 clones in its table, and roughly 95% of those were observed once. 15% to 20% of the sample is taken by the ten largest.

The trim is 4 bases for V and 1 base for J, with a gap of 8 bases between the germline ends. The CDR3 has 13 amino acids, counting the end cysteine and phenylalanine. The only DNA kept is the CDR3, 39 bases in frame from the first base. As encoded in the germline V gene, CDR1 is SGHRS while CDR2 is YFSETQ. The source of the sample is a study of preoperative IRX-2 immunotherapy in early breast cancer (dated 2019 in TCRdb). The source is a human donor with breast cancer. The V and J segments used are TRBV5-1 and TRBJ1-1; the D gene lacks a confident call. The material was tumor tissue, obtained after IRX-2 immunotherapy. DNA sequence: TGCGCCAGCAGCCCGACATCGAACACTGAAGCTTTCTTT. Its protein is CASSPTSNTEAFF.